This T cell receptor beta chain was recovered during a study of T cell responses to AZD1222 COVID-19 vaccine. Method: immunoSEQ multiplex PCR; TCRdb's copy keeps in-frame clones and lacks some. The profile shows around 86,000 clones, 85% to 90% of them singletons. This clone appeared a few times. Its antigen is still unknown. The study, taken as a whole, reports: Recipients of two AZD1222 doses showed rising Spike-specific TCR breadth and depth.

V gave up 0 bases and J gave up 7 bases; unmatched junction bases: 3. Germline CDR1 is SGHAT and CDR2 is FQNNGV. The CDR3 sequence is 14 residues long. The sample consisted of peripheral blood, taken on day 0 of AZD1222 vaccination. The sequence derives from an adult in good health. This chain uses TRBV11-2 with TRBJ1-2, with TRBD1 identical over 9 bases. The CDR3 region is CASSLEGQGIGYTF. The CDR3 DNA is TGTGCCAGCAGCTTAGAGGGACAGGGTATTGGCTACACCTTC.